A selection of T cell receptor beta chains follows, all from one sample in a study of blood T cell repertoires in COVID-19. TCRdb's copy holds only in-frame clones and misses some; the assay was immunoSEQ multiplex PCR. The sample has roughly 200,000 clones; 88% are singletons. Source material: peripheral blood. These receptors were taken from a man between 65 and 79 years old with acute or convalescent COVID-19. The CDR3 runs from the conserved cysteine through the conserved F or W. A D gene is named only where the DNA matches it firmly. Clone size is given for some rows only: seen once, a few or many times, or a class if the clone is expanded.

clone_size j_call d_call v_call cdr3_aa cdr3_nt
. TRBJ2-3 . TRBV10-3 CAIRDGTDTQYF TGTGCCATCCGGGACGGGACTGATACGCAGTATTTT
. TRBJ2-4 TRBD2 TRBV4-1 CASSQGGGYQGDIQYF TGCGCCAGCAGCCAAGGGGGGGGGTATCAGGGAGACATTCAGTACTTC
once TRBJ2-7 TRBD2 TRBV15 CATSRVRGGTGGYEQYF TGTGCCACCAGCAGAGTCCGGGGCGGGACCGGGGGGTACGAGCAGTACTTC
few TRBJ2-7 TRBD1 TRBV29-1 CSGGTGYEQYF TGCAGCGGGGGGACAGGGTACGAGCAGTACTTC
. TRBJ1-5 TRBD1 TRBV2 CASMGQGVNQPQHF TGTGCCAGCATGGGACAGGGGGTAAATCAGCCCCAGCATTTT
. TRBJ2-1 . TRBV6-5 CASSYRGGPYNEQFF TGTGCCAGCAGTTACAGGGGGGGACCCTACAATGAGCAGTTCTTC
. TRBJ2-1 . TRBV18 CASSPRADNHNEQFF TGTGCCAGCTCACCCAGAGCGGATAACCACAATGAGCAGTTCTTC
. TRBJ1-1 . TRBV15 CATSRADSTEAFF TGTGCCACCAGCAGAGCCGACTCGACTGAAGCTTTCTTT
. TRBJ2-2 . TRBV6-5 CASSYAPGTGELFF TGTGCCAGCAGTTACGCTCCGGGGACCGGGGAGCTGTTTTTT
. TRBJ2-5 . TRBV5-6 CASSDVALARETQYF TGTGCCAGCAGCGATGTTGCCCTAGCGAGAGAGACCCAGTACTTC
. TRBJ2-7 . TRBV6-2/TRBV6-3 CASSITRPHPGATSSYEQYF TGTGCCAGCAGCATAACCCGACCTCACCCAGGGGCCACGAGCTCCTACGAGCAGTACTTC
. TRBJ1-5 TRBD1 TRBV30 CAWSSKQGANNQPQHF TGTGCCTGGAGTTCGAAACAGGGGGCGAACAATCAGCCCCAGCATTTT
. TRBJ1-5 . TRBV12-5 CASAKGGAGNQPQHF TGTGCTAGTGCCAAGGGGGGGGCGGGCAATCAGCCCCAGCATTTT
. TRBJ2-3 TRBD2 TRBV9 CASSVGTSGSLVGDTQYF TGTGCCAGCAGCGTCGGGACTAGCGGATCCTTGGTGGGAGATACGCAGTATTTT
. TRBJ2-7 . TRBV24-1 CATSKGGGPHSYEQYF TGTGCCACCAGTAAAGGGGGGGGACCGCACTCCTACGAGCAGTACTTC
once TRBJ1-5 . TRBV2 CASRADTDQPQHF TGTGCCAGCAGGGCTGACACGGATCAGCCCCAGCATTTT
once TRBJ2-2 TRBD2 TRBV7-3 CASSLSGRAGELFF TGTGCCAGCAGCTTAAGCGGGAGGGCCGGGGAGCTGTTTTTT
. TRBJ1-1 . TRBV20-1 CSGSEETEAFF TGCAGTGGCTCCGAAGAGACTGAAGCTTTCTTT
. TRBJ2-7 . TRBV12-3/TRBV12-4 CASSLVGVYEQYF TGTGCCAGCAGTTTGGTGGGAGTCTACGAGCAGTACTTC
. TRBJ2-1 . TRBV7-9 CASSLYGSPPYNEQFF TGTGCCAGCAGCTTATATGGGAGTCCCCCCTACAATGAGCAGTTCTTC
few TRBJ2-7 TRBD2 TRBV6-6 CASSPQTSGRSSHEQYF TGTGCCAGCAGTCCGCAAACTAGCGGGAGAAGTTCCCACGAGCAGTACTTC
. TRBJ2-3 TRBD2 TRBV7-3 CASSLGRAHTDTQYF TGTGCCAGCAGCTTAGGGAGGGCCCACACAGATACGCAGTATTTT
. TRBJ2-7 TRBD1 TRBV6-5 CASSLPGQGLQYF TGTGCCAGCAGCCTACCGGGACAGGGCCTTCAGTACTTC
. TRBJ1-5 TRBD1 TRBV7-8 CASSPGTVKIQPQHF TGTGCCAGCAGCCCGGGGACAGTAAAAATTCAGCCCCAGCATTTT
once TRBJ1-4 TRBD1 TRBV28 CASSSHLRDRGSAGLEEKLFF TGTGCCAGCAGTTCCCACCTCCGGGACAGGGGATCGGCGGGGTTAGAGGAAAAACTGTTTTTT
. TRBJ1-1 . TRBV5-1 CASSLELGGYTEAFF TGCGCCAGCAGCCTAGAGTTGGGAGGTTACACTGAAGCTTTCTTT
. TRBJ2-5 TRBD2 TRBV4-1 CASSQTGGRFETQYF TGCGCCAGCAGCCAAACCGGCGGGAGGTTTGAGACCCAGTACTTC
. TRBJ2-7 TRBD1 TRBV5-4 CASSSGRQGVYEQYF TGTGCCAGCAGCTCTGGGCGACAGGGGGTCTACGAGCAGTACTTC
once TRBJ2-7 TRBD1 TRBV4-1 CASSQEGDRRYEQYF TGCGCCAGCAGCCAAGAGGGGGACAGACGATACGAGCAGTACTTC
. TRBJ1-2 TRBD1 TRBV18 CASSPSRDRDGYTF TGTGCCAGCTCACCAAGCAGGGACAGGGATGGCTACACCTTC
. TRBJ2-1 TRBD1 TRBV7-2 CASRGTGWGNEQFF TGTGCCAGCAGGGGGACAGGGTGGGGTAATGAGCAGTTCTTC
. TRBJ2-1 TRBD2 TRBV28 CASSSPGAGLDNEQFF TGTGCCAGCAGTTCGCCTGGGGCAGGACTAGACAATGAGCAGTTCTTC
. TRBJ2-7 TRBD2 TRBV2 CASLRLAGLYEQYF TGTGCCAGCTTAAGGCTAGCGGGGCTCTACGAGCAGTACTTC
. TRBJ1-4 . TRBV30 CAWSSSGPGVGNEKLFF TGTGCCTGGAGTTCTAGTGGGCCCGGGGTGGGAAATGAAAAACTGTTTTTT
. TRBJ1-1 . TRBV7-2 CASSLGHTSEAFF TGTGCCAGCAGCTTAGGGCATACCTCTGAAGCTTTCTTT
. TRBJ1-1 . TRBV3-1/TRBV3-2 CASSHVRGTEAFF TGTGCCAGCAGCCACGTCAGGGGCACTGAAGCTTTCTTT
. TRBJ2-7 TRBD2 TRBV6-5 CASSRTSGSHYEQYF TGTGCCAGCAGTCGGACTAGCGGGAGCCATTACGAGCAGTACTTC